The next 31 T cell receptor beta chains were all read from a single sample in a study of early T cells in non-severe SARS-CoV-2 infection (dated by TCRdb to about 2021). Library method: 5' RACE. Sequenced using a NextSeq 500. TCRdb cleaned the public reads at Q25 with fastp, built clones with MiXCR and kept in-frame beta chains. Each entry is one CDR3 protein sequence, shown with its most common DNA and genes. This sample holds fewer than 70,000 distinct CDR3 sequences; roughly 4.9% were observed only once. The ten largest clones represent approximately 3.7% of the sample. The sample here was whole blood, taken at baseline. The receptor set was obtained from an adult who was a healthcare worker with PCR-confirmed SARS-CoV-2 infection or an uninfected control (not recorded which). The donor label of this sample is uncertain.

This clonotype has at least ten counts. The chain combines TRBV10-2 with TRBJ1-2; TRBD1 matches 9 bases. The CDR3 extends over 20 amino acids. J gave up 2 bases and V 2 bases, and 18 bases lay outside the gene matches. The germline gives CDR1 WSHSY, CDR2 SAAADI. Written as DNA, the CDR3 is TGCGCCAGCAGTGAGAGGGGGGGGACAGGGATCGGGCGAGACAACTATGGCTACACCTTC. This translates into CASSERGGTGIGRDNYGYTF.

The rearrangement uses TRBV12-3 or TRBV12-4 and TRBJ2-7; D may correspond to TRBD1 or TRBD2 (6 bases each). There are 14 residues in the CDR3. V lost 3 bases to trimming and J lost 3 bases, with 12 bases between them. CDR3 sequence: CASSLGGRLYEQYF. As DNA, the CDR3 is TGTGCCAGCAGTTTGGGGGGCCGGCTCTACGAGCAGTACTTC.

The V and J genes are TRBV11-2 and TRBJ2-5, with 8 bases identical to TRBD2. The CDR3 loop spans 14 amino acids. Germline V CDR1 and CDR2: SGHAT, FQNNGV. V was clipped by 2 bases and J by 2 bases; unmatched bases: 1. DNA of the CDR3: TGTGCCAGCAGCTTACAGCGGGGGCAAGAGACCCAGTACTTC. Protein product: CASSLQRGQETQYF. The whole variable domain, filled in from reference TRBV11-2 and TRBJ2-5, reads EAGVAQSPRYKIIEKRQSVAFWCNPISGHATLYWYQQILGQGPKLLIQFQNNGVVDDSQLPKDRFSAERLKGVDSTLKIQPAKLEDSAVYLCASSLQRGQETQYFGPGTRLLVL.

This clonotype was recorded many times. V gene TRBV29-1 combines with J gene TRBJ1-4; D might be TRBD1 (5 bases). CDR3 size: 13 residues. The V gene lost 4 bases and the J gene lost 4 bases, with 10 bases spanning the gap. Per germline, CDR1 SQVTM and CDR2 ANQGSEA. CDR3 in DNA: TGCAGCGTTGCCGGACACAGTAATGAAAAACTGTTTTTT. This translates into CSVAGHSNEKLFF.

Here the CDR3 DNA reads TGTGCCACCTACTCGGATGGGCACCAAGAGACCCAGTACTTC. Amino acid sequence: CATYSDGHQETQYF. The chain combines TRBV7-9 with TRBJ2-5; D is unclear. The CDR3 covers 14 residues. Germline assignment: CDR1 SEHNR and CDR2 FQNEAQ (reference sequence). V was clipped by 10 bases and J by 0 bases, with 15 bases between them.

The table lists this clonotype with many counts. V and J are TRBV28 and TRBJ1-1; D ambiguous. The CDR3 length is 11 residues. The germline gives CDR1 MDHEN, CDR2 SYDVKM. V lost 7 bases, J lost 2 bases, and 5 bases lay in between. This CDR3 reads CASNRNTEAFF. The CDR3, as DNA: TGTGCCAGCAACAGAAACACTGAAGCTTTCTTT.

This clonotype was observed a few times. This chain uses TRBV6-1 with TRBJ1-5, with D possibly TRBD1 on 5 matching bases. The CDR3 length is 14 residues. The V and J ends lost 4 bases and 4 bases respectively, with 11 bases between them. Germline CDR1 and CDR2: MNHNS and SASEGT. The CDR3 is CASSADRANQPQHF. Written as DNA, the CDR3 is TGTGCCAGCAGTGCCGACAGAGCGAATCAGCCCCAGCATTTT.

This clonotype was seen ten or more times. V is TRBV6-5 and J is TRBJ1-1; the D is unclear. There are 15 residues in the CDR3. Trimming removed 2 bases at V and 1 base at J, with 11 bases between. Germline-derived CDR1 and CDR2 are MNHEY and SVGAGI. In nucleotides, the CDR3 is TGTGCCAGCAGTTACACCCTTACAAGGAACACTGAAGCTTTCTTT. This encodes CASSYTLTRNTEAFF.

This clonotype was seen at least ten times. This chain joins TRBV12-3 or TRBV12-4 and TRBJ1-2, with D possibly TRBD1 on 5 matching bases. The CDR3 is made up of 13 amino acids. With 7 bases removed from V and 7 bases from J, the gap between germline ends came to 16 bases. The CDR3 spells CASTPGTSGGYTF. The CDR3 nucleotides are TGTGCCAGCACCCCCGGGACGTCCGGTGGCTACACCTTC.

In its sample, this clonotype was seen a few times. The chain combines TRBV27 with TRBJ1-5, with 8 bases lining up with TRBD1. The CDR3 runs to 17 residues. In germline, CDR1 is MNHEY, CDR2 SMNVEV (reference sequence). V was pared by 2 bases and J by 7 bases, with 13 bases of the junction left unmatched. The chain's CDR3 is CASSLGRGRGISQPQHF. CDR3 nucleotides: TGTGCCAGCAGTTTAGGCAGGGGGCGCGGAATAAGCCAGCCCCAGCATTTT.

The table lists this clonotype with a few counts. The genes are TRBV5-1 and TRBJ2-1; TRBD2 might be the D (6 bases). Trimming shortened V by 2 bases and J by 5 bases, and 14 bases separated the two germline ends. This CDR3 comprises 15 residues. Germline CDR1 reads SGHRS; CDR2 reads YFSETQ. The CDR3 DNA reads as TGCGCCAGCAGCTTTGAGCCCGGGAGAGACAATGAGCAGTTCTTC. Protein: CASSFEPGRDNEQFF.

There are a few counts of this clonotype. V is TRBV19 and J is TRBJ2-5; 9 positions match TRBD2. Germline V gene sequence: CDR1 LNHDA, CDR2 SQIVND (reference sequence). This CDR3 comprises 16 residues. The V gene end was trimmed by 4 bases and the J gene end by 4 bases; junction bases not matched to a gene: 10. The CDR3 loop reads CASSTRRSGGLETQYF. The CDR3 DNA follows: TGTGCCAGTAGTACGAGGCGGAGCGGGGGGCTAGAGACCCAGTACTTC.

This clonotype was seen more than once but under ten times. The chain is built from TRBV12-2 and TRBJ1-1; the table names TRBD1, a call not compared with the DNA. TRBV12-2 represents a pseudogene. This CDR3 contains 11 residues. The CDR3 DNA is TGTGCAAGTGGGGGTACCACCCAAGCTTTCTTT. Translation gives CASGGTTQAFF.

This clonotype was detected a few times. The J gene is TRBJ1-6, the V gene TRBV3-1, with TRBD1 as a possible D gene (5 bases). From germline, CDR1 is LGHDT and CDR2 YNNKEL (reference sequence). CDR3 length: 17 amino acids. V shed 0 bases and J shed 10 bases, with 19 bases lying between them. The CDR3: CASSQDGGSRVGSPLHF. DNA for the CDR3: TGTGCCAGCAGCCAAGATGGGGGGTCCAGGGTTGGCTCACCCCTCCACTTT.

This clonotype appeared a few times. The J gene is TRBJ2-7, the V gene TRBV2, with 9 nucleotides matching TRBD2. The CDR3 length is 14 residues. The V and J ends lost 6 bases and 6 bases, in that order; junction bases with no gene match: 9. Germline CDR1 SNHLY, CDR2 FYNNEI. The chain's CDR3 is CASRPTSGVSEQYF. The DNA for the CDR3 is TGTGCCAGCAGGCCGACTAGCGGAGTCTCCGAGCAGTACTTC.

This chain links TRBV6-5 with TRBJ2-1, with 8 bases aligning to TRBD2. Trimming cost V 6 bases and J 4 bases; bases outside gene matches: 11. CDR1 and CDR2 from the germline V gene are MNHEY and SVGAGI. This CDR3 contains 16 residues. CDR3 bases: TGTGCCAGCAGCCCCAAGGCTAGCGGGTTTTACAATGAGCAGTTCTTC. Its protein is CASSPKASGFYNEQFF.

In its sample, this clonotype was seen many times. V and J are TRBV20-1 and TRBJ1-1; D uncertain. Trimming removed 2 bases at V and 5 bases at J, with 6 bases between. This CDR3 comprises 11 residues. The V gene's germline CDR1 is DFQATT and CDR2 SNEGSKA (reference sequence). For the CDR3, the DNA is TGCAGTGCTAGATTGGGGACTGAAGCTTTCTTT. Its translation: CSARLGTEAFF.

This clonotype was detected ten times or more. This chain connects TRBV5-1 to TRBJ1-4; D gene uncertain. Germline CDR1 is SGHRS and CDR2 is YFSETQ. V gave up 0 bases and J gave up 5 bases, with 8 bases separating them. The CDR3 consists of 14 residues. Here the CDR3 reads CASSLDAFNEKLFF. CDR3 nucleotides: TGCGCCAGCAGCTTGGATGCCTTCAATGAAAAACTGTTTTTT.

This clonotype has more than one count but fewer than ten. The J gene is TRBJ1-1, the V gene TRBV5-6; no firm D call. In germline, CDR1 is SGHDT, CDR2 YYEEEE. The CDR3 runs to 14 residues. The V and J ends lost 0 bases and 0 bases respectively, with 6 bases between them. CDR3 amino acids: CASSLVEVNTEAFF. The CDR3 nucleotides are TGTGCCAGCAGCTTGGTTGAAGTGAACACTGAAGCTTTCTTT.

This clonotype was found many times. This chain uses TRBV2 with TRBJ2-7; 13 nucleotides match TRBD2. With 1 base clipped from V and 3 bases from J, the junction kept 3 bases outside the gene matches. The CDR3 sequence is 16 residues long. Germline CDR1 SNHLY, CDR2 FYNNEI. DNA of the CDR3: TGTGCCAGCAGTGAAGACGGGACTAGCGGGGACTACGAGCAGTACTTC. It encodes CASSEDGTSGDYEQYF.

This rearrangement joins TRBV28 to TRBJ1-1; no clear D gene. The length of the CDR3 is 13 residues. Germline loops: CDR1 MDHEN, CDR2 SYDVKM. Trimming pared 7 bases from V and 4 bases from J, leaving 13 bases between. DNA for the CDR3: TGTGCCAGCACCTCAACGCCCGCCACTGAAGCTTTCTTT. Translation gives CASTSTPATEAFF.

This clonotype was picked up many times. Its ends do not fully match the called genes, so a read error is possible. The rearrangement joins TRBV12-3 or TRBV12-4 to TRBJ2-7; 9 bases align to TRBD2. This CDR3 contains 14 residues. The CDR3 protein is CASSLAGTPYEQYF. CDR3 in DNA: TGTGCCAGCAGTCTAGCGGGAACCCCCTACGAGCAGTACTTC.

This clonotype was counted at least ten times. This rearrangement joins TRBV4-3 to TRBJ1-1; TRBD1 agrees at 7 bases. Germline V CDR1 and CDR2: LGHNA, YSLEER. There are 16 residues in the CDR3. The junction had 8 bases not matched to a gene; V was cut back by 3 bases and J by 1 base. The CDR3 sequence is CASSQVGGLSNTEAFF. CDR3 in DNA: TGCGCCAGCAGCCAGGTAGGGGGCCTATCGAACACTGAAGCTTTCTTT.

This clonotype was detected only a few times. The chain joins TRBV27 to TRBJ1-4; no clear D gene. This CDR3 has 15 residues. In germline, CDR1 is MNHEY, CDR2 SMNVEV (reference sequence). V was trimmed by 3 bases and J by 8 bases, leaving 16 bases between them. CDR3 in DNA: TGTGCCAGCAGTTTTGGCACACCGGGCCCAGAAAAACTGTTTTTT. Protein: CASSFGTPGPEKLFF.

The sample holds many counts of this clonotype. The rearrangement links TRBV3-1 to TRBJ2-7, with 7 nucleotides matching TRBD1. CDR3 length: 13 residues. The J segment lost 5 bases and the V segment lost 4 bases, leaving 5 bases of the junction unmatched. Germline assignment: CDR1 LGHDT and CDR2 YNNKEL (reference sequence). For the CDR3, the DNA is TGTGCCAGCAGCCTCGACAGGGCCAACGAGCAGTACTTC. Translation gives CASSLDRANEQYF.

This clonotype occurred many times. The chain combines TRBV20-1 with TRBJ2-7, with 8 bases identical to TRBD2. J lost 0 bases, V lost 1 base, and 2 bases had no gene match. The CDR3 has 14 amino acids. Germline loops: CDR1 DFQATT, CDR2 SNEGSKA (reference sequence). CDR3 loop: CSARGAGASYEQYF. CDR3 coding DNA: TGCAGTGCTAGAGGAGCGGGGGCCTCCTACGAGCAGTACTTC.

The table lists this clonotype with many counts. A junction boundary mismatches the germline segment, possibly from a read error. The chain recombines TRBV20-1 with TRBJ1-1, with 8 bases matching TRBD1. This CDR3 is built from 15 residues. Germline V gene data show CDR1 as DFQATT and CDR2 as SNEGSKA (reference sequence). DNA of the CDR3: TGCAGTGCTTTACTACCGGGACAGGTATACACTGAGGCTTTCTTT. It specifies CSALLPGQVYTEAFF.

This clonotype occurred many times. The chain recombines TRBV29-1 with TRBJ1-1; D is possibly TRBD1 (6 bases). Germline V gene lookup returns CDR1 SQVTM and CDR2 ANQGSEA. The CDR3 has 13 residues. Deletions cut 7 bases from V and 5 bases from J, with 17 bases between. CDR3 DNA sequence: TGCAGCGGTGGATTACCAGGGGAGACTGAAGCTTTCTTT. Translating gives CSGGLPGETEAFF.

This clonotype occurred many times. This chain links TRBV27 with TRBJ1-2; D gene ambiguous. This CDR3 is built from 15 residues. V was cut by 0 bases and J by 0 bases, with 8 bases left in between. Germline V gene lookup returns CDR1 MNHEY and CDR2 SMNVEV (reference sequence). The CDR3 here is CASSLSTTSNYGYTF. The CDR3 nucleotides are TGTGCCAGCAGTTTATCGACAACGTCTAACTATGGCTACACCTTC.

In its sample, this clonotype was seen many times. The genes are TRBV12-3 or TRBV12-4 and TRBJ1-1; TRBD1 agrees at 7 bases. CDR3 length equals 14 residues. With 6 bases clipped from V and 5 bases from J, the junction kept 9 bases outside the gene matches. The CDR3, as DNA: TGTGCCAGCAGATTCGACAGGGTGCGGACTGAAGCTTTCTTT. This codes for CASRFDRVRTEAFF.

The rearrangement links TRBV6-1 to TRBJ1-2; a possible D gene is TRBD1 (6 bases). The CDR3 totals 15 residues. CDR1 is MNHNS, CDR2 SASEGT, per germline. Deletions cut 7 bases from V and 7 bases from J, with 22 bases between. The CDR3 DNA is TGTGCCAGCATCAACGGTCAGGGGCGAGGAAGTGGCTACACCTTC. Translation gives CASINGQGRGSGYTF.